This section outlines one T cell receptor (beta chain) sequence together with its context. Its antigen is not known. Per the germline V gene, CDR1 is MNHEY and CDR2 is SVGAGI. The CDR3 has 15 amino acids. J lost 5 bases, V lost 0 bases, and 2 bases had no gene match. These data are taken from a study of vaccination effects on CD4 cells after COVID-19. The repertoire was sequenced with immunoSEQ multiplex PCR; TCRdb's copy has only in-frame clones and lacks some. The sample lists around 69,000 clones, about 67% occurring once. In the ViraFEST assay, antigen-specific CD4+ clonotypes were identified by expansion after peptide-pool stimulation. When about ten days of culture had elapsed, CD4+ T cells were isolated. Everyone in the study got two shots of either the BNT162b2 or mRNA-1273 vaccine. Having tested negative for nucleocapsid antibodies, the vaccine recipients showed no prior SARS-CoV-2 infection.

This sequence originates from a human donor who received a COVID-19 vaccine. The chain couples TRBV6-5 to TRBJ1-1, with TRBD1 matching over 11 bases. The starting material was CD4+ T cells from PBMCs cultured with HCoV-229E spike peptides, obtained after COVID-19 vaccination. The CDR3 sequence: CASSYSDRGPTEAFF. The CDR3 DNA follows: TGTGCCAGCAGTTACTCGGACAGGGGGCCAACTGAAGCTTTCTTT.